This paragraph reports one T cell receptor (beta chain). CD8+ and CD4+ T cells from blood underwent TCR beta sequencing. The multiple sclerosis control group consisted of treatment-naive patients whose relapsing-remitting disease, which was either stable or active, fulfilled revised McDonald criteria. Germline values: CDR1 LGHDT, CDR2 YNNKEL (reference sequence). This CDR3 has 14 amino acids. V was pared by 4 bases and J by 4 bases, with 5 bases of the junction left unmatched. Random hexamers were used to reverse transcribe an amount of 0.5 to 1 ug RNA. One entry per CDR3 protein results from TCRdb running MiXCR on the immunoSEQ multiplex PCR reads. The sample holds roughly 120,000 distinct CDR3 sequences, approximately 94% seen once. The record originates from a study of CD8 T cells in Susac syndrome.

The TCR comes from a human donor with multiple sclerosis. The sequenced sample consisted of CD4+ T cells from PBMCs. V usage is TRBV3-1 and J usage is TRBJ1-2, with 8 bases matching TRBD1. CDR3 amino acids: CASSPIGQGYGYTF. The CDR3 DNA reads TGTGCCAGCAGCCCTATTGGACAGGGCTATGGCTACACCTTC.